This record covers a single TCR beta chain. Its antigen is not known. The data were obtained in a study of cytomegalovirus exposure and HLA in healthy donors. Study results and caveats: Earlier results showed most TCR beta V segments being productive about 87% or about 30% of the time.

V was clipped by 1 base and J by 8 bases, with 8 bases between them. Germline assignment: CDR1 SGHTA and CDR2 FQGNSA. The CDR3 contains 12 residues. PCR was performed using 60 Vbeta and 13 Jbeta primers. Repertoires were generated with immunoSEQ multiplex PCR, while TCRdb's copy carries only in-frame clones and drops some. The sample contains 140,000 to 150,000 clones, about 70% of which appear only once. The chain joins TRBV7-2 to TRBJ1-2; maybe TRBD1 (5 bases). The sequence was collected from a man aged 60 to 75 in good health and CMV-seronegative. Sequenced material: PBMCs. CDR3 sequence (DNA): TGTGCCAGCAGCTTAGATCAGGGAGGCTACACCTTC. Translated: CASSLDQGGYTF. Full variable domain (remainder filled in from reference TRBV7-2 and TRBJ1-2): GAGVSQSPSNKVTEKGKDVELRCDPISGHTALYWYRQSLGQGLEFLIYFQGNSAPDKSGLPSDRFSAERTGGSVSTLTIQRTQQEDSAVYLCASSLDQGGYTFGSGTRLTVV.